This TCR beta chain is from a study of OX40 agonist ivuxolimab in advanced cancers. For the study at large: Dose-escalation patients suffered from hepatocellular carcinoma, melanoma, renal cell or head and neck cancer.

A remark on this clone: Its antigen is not known.

Whole-study findings and limits: On average, a greater number of expanded clones characterised CD8+ T cells relative to CD4+.

The method was immunoSEQ multiplex PCR; TCRdb's version includes in-frame clones alone and lacks a portion of them. The table has over 55,000 clones, 91% seen once; the top ten hold about 2%. The specimen comprised CD4+ or CD8+ T cells sorted from blood, sampled in a trial of the OX40 agonist ivuxolimab. This TCR was recovered from an adult with an advanced solid tumor such as melanoma, head and neck, liver or kidney cancer.

The chain's CDR3 is CASSLGTSNTIYF. The CDR3 DNA reads as TGCGCCAGCAGCTTAGGAACCTCAAACACCATATATTTT. V usage is TRBV5-1 and J usage is TRBJ1-3; D gene uncertain. CDR1 SGHRS and CDR2 YFSETQ come from the germline V gene. The CDR3 consists of 13 residues. V gave up 2 bases and J gave up 6 bases, with 9 bases separating them.